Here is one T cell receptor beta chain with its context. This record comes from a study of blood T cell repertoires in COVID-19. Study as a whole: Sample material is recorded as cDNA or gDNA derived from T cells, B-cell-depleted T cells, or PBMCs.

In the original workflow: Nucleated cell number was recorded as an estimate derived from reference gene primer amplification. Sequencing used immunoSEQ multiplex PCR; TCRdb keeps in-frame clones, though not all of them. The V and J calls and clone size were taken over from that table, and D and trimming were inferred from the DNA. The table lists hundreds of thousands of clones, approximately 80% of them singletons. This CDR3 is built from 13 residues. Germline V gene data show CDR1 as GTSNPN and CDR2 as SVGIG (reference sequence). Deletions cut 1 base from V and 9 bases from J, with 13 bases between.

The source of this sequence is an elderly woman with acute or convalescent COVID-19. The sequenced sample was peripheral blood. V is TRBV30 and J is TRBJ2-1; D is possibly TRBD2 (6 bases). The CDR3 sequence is CAWSADLASEQFF. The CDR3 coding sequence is TGTGCCTGGAGTGCAGATCTAGCGTCTGAGCAGTTCTTC. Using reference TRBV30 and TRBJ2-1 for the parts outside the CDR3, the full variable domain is SQTIHQWPATLVQPVGSPLSLECTVEGTSNPNLYWYRQAAGRGLQLLFYSVGIGQISSEVPQNLSASRPQDRQFILSSKKLLLSDSGFYLCAWSADLASEQFFGPGTRLTVL.